This T cell receptor (beta chain) was captured by sequencing in a study of blood T cell repertoires in COVID-19. For the study at large: Some COVID-19 samples were acute and others convalescent; all came from the United States, Italy and Spain. T cells, B-cell-depleted T cells, or PBMCs supplied cDNA or gDNA.

Living in about two dozen US areas, the participants were between 18 and 89 years of age. Participant-reported clinical history was the basis for cohort assignment. The germline gives CDR1 MNHEY, CDR2 SMNVEV (reference sequence). Trimming stripped 0 bases from V and 2 bases from J, with 14 bases between. The CDR3 extends over 17 amino acids. The protocol was immunoSEQ multiplex PCR, while the TCRdb copy is restricted to in-frame clones and leaves out a portion. The profile shows approximately 270,000 clones, 80% to 90% of them singletons. The sample comprised PBMCs or T cells enriched from blood (not recorded which). This TCR was sampled from a woman under 40 with acute COVID-19. V gene TRBV27 combines with J gene TRBJ2-1; tentative D call: TRBD2 (6 bases). The CDR3 sequence is CASSLSERESTYNEQFF. The CDR3 coding sequence is TGTGCCAGCAGTTTATCAGAACGGGAGTCCACCTACAATGAGCAGTTCTTC.